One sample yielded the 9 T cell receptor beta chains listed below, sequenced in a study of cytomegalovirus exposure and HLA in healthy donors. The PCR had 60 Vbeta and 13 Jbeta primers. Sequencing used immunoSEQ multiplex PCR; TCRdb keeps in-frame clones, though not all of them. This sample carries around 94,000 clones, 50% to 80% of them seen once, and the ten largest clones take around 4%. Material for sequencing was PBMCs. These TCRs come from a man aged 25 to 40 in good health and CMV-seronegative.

The CDR3 nucleotides read TGTGCCAGCAGCTTAATGGCTAGCGGGCACTACAATGAGCAGTTCTTC. Translating it yields CASSLMASGHYNEQFF. The rearrangement joins TRBV7-3 to TRBJ2-1, with 8 bases that match TRBD2. V was pared by 1 base and J by 3 bases, with 5 bases of the junction left unmatched. CDR1 is SGHTA, CDR2 FQGTGA, per germline. This CDR3 contains 16 residues.

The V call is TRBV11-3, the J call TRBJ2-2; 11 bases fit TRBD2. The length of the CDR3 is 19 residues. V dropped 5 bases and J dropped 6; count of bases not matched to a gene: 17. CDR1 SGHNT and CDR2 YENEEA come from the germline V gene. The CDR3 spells CASSLTLLVAGGPSGELFF. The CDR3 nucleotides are TGTGCCAGCAGCCTTACTCTTCTGGTAGCGGGAGGGCCGTCCGGGGAGCTGTTTTTT.

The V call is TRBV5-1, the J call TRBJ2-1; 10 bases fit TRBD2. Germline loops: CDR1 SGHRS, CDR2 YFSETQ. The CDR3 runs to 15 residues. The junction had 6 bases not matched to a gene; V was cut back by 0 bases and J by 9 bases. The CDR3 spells CASSLGTSGVGEQFF. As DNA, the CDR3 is TGCGCCAGCAGCTTGGGTACTAGCGGGGTCGGTGAGCAGTTCTTC. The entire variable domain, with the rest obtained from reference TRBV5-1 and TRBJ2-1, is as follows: KAGVTQTPRYLIKTRGQQVTLSCSPISGHRSVSWYQQTPGQGLQFLFEYFSETQRNKGNFPGRFSGRQFSNSRSEMNVSTLELGDSALYLCASSLGTSGVGEQFFGPGTRLTVL.

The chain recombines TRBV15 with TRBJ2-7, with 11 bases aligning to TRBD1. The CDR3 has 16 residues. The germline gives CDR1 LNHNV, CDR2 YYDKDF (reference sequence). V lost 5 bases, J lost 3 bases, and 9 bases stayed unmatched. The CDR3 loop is CATSRAWGTGGYEQYF. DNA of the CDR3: TGTGCCACCAGCCGAGCCTGGGGGACAGGGGGCTACGAGCAGTACTTC.

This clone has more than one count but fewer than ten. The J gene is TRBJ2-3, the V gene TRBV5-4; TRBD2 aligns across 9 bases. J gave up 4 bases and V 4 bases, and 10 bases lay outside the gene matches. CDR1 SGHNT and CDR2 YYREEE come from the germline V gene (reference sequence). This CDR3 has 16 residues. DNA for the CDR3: TGTGCCAGCAGCCACCCGGCTAGCGGGGTAGCAGATACGCAGTATTTT. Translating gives CASSHPASGVADTQYF.

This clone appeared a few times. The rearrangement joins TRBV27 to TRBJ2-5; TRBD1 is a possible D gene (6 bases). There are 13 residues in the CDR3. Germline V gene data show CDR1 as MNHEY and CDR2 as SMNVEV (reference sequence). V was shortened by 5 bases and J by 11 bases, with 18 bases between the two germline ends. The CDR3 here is CASSPLRGSEQYF. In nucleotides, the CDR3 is TGTGCCAGCAGTCCACTCAGGGGTAGTGAGCAGTACTTC.

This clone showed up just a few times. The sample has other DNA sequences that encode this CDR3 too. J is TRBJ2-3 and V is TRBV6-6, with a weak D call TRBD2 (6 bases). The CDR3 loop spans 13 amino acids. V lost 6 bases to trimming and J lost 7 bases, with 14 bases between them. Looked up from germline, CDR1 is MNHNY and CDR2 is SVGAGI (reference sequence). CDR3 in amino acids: CASSSLGTYTQYF. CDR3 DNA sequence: TGTGCCAGCAGCTCCCTCGGGACTTATACGCAGTATTTT.

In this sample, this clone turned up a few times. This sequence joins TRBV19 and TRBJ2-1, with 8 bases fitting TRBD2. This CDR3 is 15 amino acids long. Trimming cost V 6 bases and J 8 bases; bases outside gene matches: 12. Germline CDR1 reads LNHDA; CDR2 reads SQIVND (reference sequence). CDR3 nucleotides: TGTGCCAGTAGGACCGGGACTAGTAATAACGATGAGCAGTTCTTC. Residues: CASRTGTSNNDEQFF. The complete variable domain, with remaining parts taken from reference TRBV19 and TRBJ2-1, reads DGGITQSPKYLFRKEGQNVTLSCEQNLNHDAMYWYRQDPGQGLRLIYYSQIVNDFQKGDIAEGYSVSREKKESFPLTVTSAQKNPTAFYLCASRTGTSNNDEQFFGPGTRLTVL.

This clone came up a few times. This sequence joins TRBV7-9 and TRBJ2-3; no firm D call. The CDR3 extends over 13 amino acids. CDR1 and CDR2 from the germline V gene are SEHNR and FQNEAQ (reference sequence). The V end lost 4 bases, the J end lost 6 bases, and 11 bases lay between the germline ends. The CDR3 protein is CASSSLARDTQYF. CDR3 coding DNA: TGTGCCAGCAGCTCCCTTGCCCGGGATACGCAGTATTTT.